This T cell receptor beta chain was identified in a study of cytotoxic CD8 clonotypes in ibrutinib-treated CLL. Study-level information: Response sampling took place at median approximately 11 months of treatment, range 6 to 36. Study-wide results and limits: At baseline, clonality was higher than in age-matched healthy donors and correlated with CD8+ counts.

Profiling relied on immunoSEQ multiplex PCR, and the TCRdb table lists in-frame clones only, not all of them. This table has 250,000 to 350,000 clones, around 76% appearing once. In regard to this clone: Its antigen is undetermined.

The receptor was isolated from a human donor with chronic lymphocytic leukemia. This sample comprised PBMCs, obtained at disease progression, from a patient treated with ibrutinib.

The CDR3 reads CASAEAGPLHF. CDR3 nucleotide sequence: TGTGCCAGCGCCGAAGCAGGACCCCTCCACTTT. The V and J genes are TRBV6-5 and TRBJ1-6; D remains ambiguous. The germline V gene has CDR1 MNHEY and CDR2 SVGAGI. The V end was cut by 8 bases, the J end by 12 bases, with 11 bases between. This CDR3 region has 11 residues.